This passage covers 23 T cell receptor beta chains from one sample sequenced in a study of response to subunit inactivated influenza vaccine. One entry per CDR3 protein results from TCRdb running MiXCR on the RT-PCR reads. In the table there are fewer than 750,000 distinct CDR3 sequences, 11% to 15% of which are singletons. The material sequenced was PBMCs from blood, taken 12 days after vaccination. The origin of the receptors is a man aged 50 to 59 who received an inactivated influenza vaccine.

The chain uses TRBV9 and TRBJ2-1, with D unclear. The CDR3 covers 16 residues. Trimming cost V 1 base and J 0 bases, with 11 bases left between them. The germline V gene has CDR1 SGDLS and CDR2 YYNGEE. CDR3 sequence: CASSVIPSSSYNEQFF. Written as DNA, the CDR3 is TGTGCCAGCAGCGTAATCCCGTCGAGCTCCTACAATGAGCAGTTCTTC.

This clonotype was counted ten times or more. The rearrangement joins TRBV6-2 or TRBV6-3 to TRBJ2-7; D gene ambiguous. Germline values: CDR1 MNHEY, CDR2 SVGEGT. The V and J ends lost 0 bases and 2 bases respectively, with 14 bases between them. The CDR3 has 16 amino acids. The CDR3 sequence is CASSYSLRRITYEQYF. The CDR3 DNA is TGTGCCAGCAGTTACTCCTTACGCAGGATTACCTACGAGCAGTACTTC.

The V call is TRBV20-1, the J call TRBJ2-7, with 8 bases aligning to TRBD1. The CDR3 sequence is 14 residues long. Per germline, CDR1 DFQATT and CDR2 SNEGSKA (reference sequence). The chain's CDR3 is CMVVRGHSSYEQYF. The CDR3 nucleotides read TGCATGGTGGTCAGGGGGCATAGCTCCTACGAGCAGTACTTC.

The chain couples TRBV11-2 to TRBJ1-1; D unclear. The length of the CDR3 is 15 residues. The V and J ends lost 5 bases and 0 bases respectively, with 13 bases between them. Germline V gene sequence: CDR1 SGHAT, CDR2 FQNNGV. CDR3 sequence reads: CASSPPGFMNTEAFF. The CDR3 bases are TGTGCCAGCAGCCCCCCGGGATTCATGAACACTGAAGCTTTCTTT.

The sample holds a few counts of this clonotype. This chain links TRBV5-1 with TRBJ2-1; 9 bases agree with TRBD2. V lost 4 bases to trimming and J lost 8 bases; unmatched junction nucleotides: 13. This CDR3 comprises 16 residues. Germline CDR1 and CDR2: SGHRS and YFSETQ. CDR3 sequence: CASSLGWGLADHEQFF. CDR3 bases: TGCGCCAGCAGCCTGGGATGGGGACTAGCTGATCATGAGCAGTTCTTC.

This clonotype was counted ten times or more. J is TRBJ2-2 and V is TRBV28; TRBD1 is a possible D gene (6 bases). Germline CDR1 and CDR2: MDHEN and SYDVKM. Trimming took off 2 bases at V and 4 bases at J, with 11 bases between the two ends. This CDR3 contains 15 residues. The CDR3 loop is CASSLGGQPTGELFF. As DNA, the CDR3 is TGTGCCAGCAGTTTAGGAGGACAGCCCACCGGGGAGCTGTTTTTT.

The V call is TRBV7-3, the J call TRBJ2-7, with D maybe TRBD2 (6 bases). The germline CDR1 and CDR2 sequences are SGHTA and FQGTGA. Trimming pared 0 bases from V and 5 bases from J, leaving 11 bases between. CDR3 length equals 14 residues. CDR3: CASSLTGGIDEQYF. As DNA, the CDR3 is TGTGCCAGCAGCTTAACTGGCGGGATCGACGAGCAGTACTTC.

The V gene is TRBV20-1, the J gene TRBJ2-1; 10 bases line up with TRBD1. The germline V gene encodes CDR1 DFQATT and CDR2 SNEGSKA (reference sequence). V shed 5 bases and J 2 bases; nucleotides not matched to a gene: 12. The length of the CDR3 is 17 residues. CDR3 sequence: CSARQGAGLVAYNEQFF. DNA for the CDR3: TGCAGTGCTCGACAGGGGGCGGGCTTGGTCGCCTACAATGAGCAGTTCTTC.

The chain carries TRBV3-1 and TRBJ1-6; D is uncertain. The V end lost 2 bases, the J end lost 0 bases, and 8 bases lay between the germline ends. In germline, CDR1 is LGHDT, CDR2 YNNKEL (reference sequence). This CDR3 has 16 residues. CDR3 in amino acids: CASSQSLSSYNSPLHF. DNA of the CDR3: TGTGCCAGCAGCCAAAGCCTTAGCTCCTATAATTCACCCCTCCACTTT. Using reference TRBV3-1 and TRBJ1-6 for the parts outside the CDR3, the full variable domain is DTAVSQTPKYLVTQMGNDKSIKCEQNLGHDTMYWYKQDSKKFLKIMFSYNNKELIINETVPNRFSPKSPDKAHLNLHINSLELGDSAVYFCASSQSLSSYNSPLHFGNGTRLTVT.

V usage is TRBV12-3 or TRBV12-4 and J usage is TRBJ2-3; D gene uncertain. The CDR3 length is 12 residues. The V end was cut by 5 bases, the J end by 8 bases, with 11 bases between. CDR3 protein: CASSMRKGTQYF. CDR3 bases: TGTGCCAGCAGTATGCGCAAGGGTACGCAGTATTTT.

The chain couples TRBV7-2 to TRBJ2-7; the match to TRBD2 covers 12 bases. This CDR3 has 16 residues. J lost 0 bases, V lost 5 bases, and 5 bases had no gene match. CDR1 is SGHTA and CDR2 is FQGNSA in the germline V gene. The CDR3 sequence: CASSKGLAGFSYEQYF. CDR3 bases: TGTGCCAGCAGCAAGGGACTAGCGGGCTTCTCCTACGAGCAGTACTTC.

The genes are TRBV7-9 and TRBJ1-1, with TRBD1 matching over 7 bases. This CDR3 comprises 14 residues. Germline values: CDR1 SEHNR, CDR2 FQNEAQ (reference sequence). After removal of 8 bases from V and 2 bases from J, the junction contained 8 bases not matched to a gene. CDR3 residues: CASVPGQLNTEAFF. As DNA, the CDR3 is TGTGCCAGCGTACCGGGACAGCTAAACACTGAAGCTTTCTTT. The full variable domain, completed using reference TRBV7-9 and TRBJ1-1, is DTGVSQNPRHKITKRGQNVTFRCDPISEHNRLYWYRQTLGQGPEFLTYFQNEAQLEKSRLLSDRFSAERPKGSFSTLEIQRTEQGDSAMYLCASVPGQLNTEAFFGQGTRLTVV.

The chain combines TRBV20-1 with TRBJ2-5; D might be TRBD2 (6 bases). Trimming removed 3 bases from V and 1 base from J, with 15 bases in between. Germline CDR1 DFQATT, CDR2 SNEGSKA (reference sequence). The CDR3 length is 15 residues. The CDR3 reads CSARDLTSSQETQYF. CDR3 nucleotide sequence: TGCAGTGCTAGGGATCTTACTAGCAGCCAAGAGACCCAGTACTTC.

This clonotype was seen many times. The chain combines TRBV20-1 with TRBJ2-1; D remains ambiguous. The CDR3 totals 15 residues. CDR1 is DFQATT, CDR2 SNEGSKA, per germline (reference sequence). Trimming pared 1 base from V and 4 bases from J, leaving 14 bases between. The CDR3: CSARGAAQYYNEQFF. DNA for the CDR3: TGCAGTGCTAGAGGCGCGGCCCAATATTACAATGAGCAGTTCTTC.

This clonotype was seen a handful of times. The chain joins TRBV28 to TRBJ1-2; the match to TRBD1 covers 9 bases. Germline assignment: CDR1 MDHEN and CDR2 SYDVKM. V lost 8 bases to trimming and J lost 4 bases; unmatched junction nucleotides: 8. The CDR3 length is 14 residues. This CDR3 is CASQAETGGYGYTF. CDR3 nucleotides: TGTGCCAGCCAGGCGGAGACAGGGGGCTATGGCTACACCTTC.

The V and J genes are TRBV6-5 and TRBJ2-4; D possibly matches TRBD1 or TRBD2 (5 bases each). Germline V CDR1 and CDR2: MNHEY, SVGAGI. Trimming removed 6 bases at V and 13 bases at J, with 13 bases between. There are 11 residues in the CDR3. CDR3 nucleotide sequence: TGTGCCAGCAGGACACGGGACCTACAGTACTTC. It encodes CASRTRDLQYF.

This clonotype appeared a few times. V is TRBV3-1 and J is TRBJ2-1; 10 bases fit TRBD2. Germline V lookup: CDR1 LGHDT, CDR2 YNNKEL (reference sequence). The CDR3 extends over 15 amino acids. V shed 5 bases, J shed 5 bases, and the junction held 6 bases outside the gene matches. The CDR3 bases are TGTGCCAGCAGCGAAACTAGCGGGGCAAACAATGAGCAGTTCTTC. This gives the protein CASSETSGANNEQFF.

This clonotype showed up just a few times. This chain connects TRBV6-5 to TRBJ2-5, with D tentatively TRBD1 or TRBD2 (5 bases each). This CDR3 has 16 residues. Germline V gene data show CDR1 as MNHEY and CDR2 as SVGAGI. Trimming removed 0 bases at V and 4 bases at J, with 15 bases between. CDR3 in DNA: TGTGCCAGCAGTTACTCGATGGCCGCAGGGAGAGAGACCCAGTACTTC. Its translation is CASSYSMAAGRETQYF.

CDR3 loop: CASSFGEQRGVQYF. CDR3 nucleotides: TGCGCCAGCAGCTTTGGGGAACAAAGAGGTGTCCAGTACTTC. The rearrangement uses TRBV5-1 and TRBJ2-5; D gene ambiguous. This CDR3 region has 14 residues. CDR1 and CDR2 (germline): SGHRS, YFSETQ. Between the trimmed V and J ends, which lost 2 bases and 10 bases, there was a span of 18 bases.

The rearrangement uses TRBV29-1 and TRBJ2-1; D uncertain. Germline values: CDR1 SQVTM, CDR2 ANQGSEA. The CDR3 extends over 11 amino acids. Trimming removed 3 bases at V and 4 bases at J, with 4 bases between. The CDR3 spells CSVDLYNEQFF. CDR3 nucleotides: TGCAGCGTTGATCTGTACAATGAGCAGTTCTTC.

This clonotype has a handful of counts. The V call is TRBV15, the J call TRBJ1-2, with D hard to call. This CDR3 has 15 residues. CDR1 and CDR2 (germline): LNHNV, YYDKDF (reference sequence). Trimming pared 0 bases from V and 6 bases from J, leaving 14 bases between. The CDR3 loop reads CATSRDRAGSNGYTF. CDR3 nucleotide sequence: TGTGCCACCAGCAGAGATAGGGCAGGTTCGAATGGCTACACCTTC.

The chain recombines TRBV7-2 with TRBJ1-5; maybe TRBD1 (6 bases). V lost 3 bases and J 6 bases, leaving 18 bases between the germline ends. Germline V gene data show CDR1 as SGHTA and CDR2 as FQGNSA. This CDR3 contains 16 residues. CDR3 protein: CASSFGGRGMGQPQHF. CDR3 in DNA: TGTGCCAGCAGCTTTGGAGGCAGGGGAATGGGTCAGCCCCAGCATTTT. The full variable domain, with the rest looked up from reference TRBV7-2 and TRBJ1-5, is GAGVSQSPSNKVTEKGKDVELRCDPISGHTALYWYRQSLGQGLEFLIYFQGNSAPDKSGLPSDRFSAERTGGSVSTLTIQRTQQEDSAVYLCASSFGGRGMGQPQHFGDGTRLSIL.

This clonotype showed up many times. The CDR3 loop reads CASSSPWNTGELFF. DNA of the CDR3: TGTGCCAGCAGCTCCCCCTGGAACACCGGGGAGCTGTTTTTT. The chain joins TRBV7-9 to TRBJ2-2; D call uncertain. Trimming took 4 bases from V and 1 from J, leaving 7 bases between them. The CDR3 is 14 amino acids. Germline lookup yields CDR1 SEHNR and CDR2 FQNEAQ (reference sequence).